This entry lists 8 T cell receptor beta chains sequenced from one sample in a study of identical twins. TCRdb analysed the 5' RACE reads with MiXCR anew, one entry per CDR3 protein. The sample carries around 1.7 million distinct CDR3 sequences, under 35% recorded once. Source material: cord blood. These receptor sequences come from a newborn girl in good health.

This clonotype showed up just a few times. The gene calls are TRBV20-1 and TRBJ2-7; D is unresolved. Near its end, the DNA agrees better with TRBJ2-5, so the J call may be wrong. The germline V gene has CDR1 DFQATT and CDR2 SNEGSKA (reference sequence). The CDR3 contains 11 residues. CDR3: CSARDHRTQYF. The DNA of the CDR3 is TGCAGTGCTAGGGATCACCGGACCCAGTACTTC.

This clonotype was found a few times. This chain uses TRBV5-1 with TRBJ2-7; 7 nucleotides agree with TRBD1. V lost 2 bases, J lost 0 bases, and 8 bases stayed unmatched. The germline CDR1 and CDR2 sequences are SGHRS and YFSETQ. This CDR3 region has 16 residues. The CDR3 here is CASSFAQGTFSYEQYF. The CDR3 DNA is TGCGCCAGCAGCTTCGCACAGGGGACCTTCTCCTACGAGCAGTACTTC.

J is TRBJ2-7 and V is TRBV5-1; 7 bases agree with TRBD1. CDR1 and CDR2 (germline): SGHRS, YFSETQ. Losses at the gene ends were 0 bases for V and 0 bases for J; bases not matched to a gene: 6. The CDR3 consists of 16 residues. The CDR3 DNA is TGCGCCAGCAGCTTGGCGAAGCCAGGGGGCTCCTACGAGCAGTACTTC. Translated: CASSLAKPGGSYEQYF.

V is TRBV5-1 and J is TRBJ2-2; 12 bases match TRBD2. This CDR3 has 20 amino acids. Germline V gene sequence: CDR1 SGHRS, CDR2 YFSETQ. V dropped 4 bases and J dropped 5; count of bases not matched to a gene: 18. The CDR3 DNA is TGCGCCAGCAGCCCATCGCCCGGACTAGCGGGACGGCAAGGGACCGGGGAGCTGTTTTTT. Its translation is CASSPSPGLAGRQGTGELFF.

This clonotype has at least ten counts. The chain links TRBV12-3 or TRBV12-4 to TRBJ1-6; the D is unclear. Deletions cut 4 bases from V and 4 bases from J, with 5 bases between. The CDR3 length is 13 residues. CDR3 loop: CASSSGYNSPLHF. The CDR3 DNA reads as TGTGCCAGCAGTTCAGGATATAATTCACCCCTCCACTTT.

This sequence joins TRBV12-3 or TRBV12-4 and TRBJ1-1; 7 bases line up with TRBD1. CDR3 length: 13 amino acids. The junction had 5 bases not matched to a gene; V was cut back by 3 bases and J by 7 bases. Here the CDR3 reads CASSFWSGGEAFF. The DNA of the CDR3 is TGTGCCAGCAGTTTCTGGTCAGGGGGTGAAGCTTTCTTT.

Worth noting for this clonotype: This sequence may be a read error, since a much larger clone differs from it by one base. This sequence joins TRBV6-5 and TRBJ2-7; a possible D gene is TRBD2 (6 bases). Germline values: CDR1 MNHEY, CDR2 SVGAGI. There are 16 residues in the CDR3. CDR3 region: CASRRTVGGFSYEHYF. In DNA, the CDR3 is TGTGCCAGCCGCCGTACAGTTGGGGGGTTCTCCTACGAGCACTACTTC.

The chain has TRBV6-2 or TRBV6-3 and TRBJ2-1, with 8 bases lining up with TRBD2. This CDR3 region has 15 residues. Germline lookup yields CDR1 MNHEY and CDR2 SVGEGT. Trimming cost V 4 bases and J 4 bases; bases outside gene matches: 6. CDR3 DNA: TGTGCCAGCAGTTTGGACGGGGGGGTTTACAATGAGCAGTTCTTC. Translating it yields CASSLDGGVYNEQFF.